This is a list of T cell receptor beta chains from one sample in a study of T cells in narcolepsy. TCRdb's table, derived via immunoSEQ multiplex PCR, lists solely in-frame clones and lacks some. The sample records more than 10,000 clones, just over 70% being singletons. Sequencing was carried out using CD45RA- memory CD8+ T cells from PBMCs. The receptors come from a human donor with narcolepsy. Both conserved end residues are part of each CDR3. D genes are given only for firm matches. Clone size is not always given. Where it is, it says once, few, many or a class for expanded clones.

.	TRBJ1-3	.	TRBV11-2	14	CASSLETDTNTIYF	TGTGCCAGCAGCTTAGAAACGGATACGAACACCATATATTTT
.	TRBJ2-1	.	TRBV6-4	15	CASSDGSGDHNEQFF	TGTGCCAGCAGTGACGGTAGCGGAGACCACAATGAGCAGTTCTTC
TRBD2	TRBJ2-7	.	TRBV4-2	14	CASSQGGGAYEQYF	TGTGCCAGCAGCCAAGGCGGGGGGGCCTACGAGCAGTACTTC
.	TRBJ2-7	.	TRBV6-4	13	CASSDSIGHEQYF	TGTGCCAGCAGTGACTCGATAGGGCACGAGCAGTACTTC
TRBD1	TRBJ1-1	.	TRBV4-1	12	CASSPGQGEAFF	TGCGCCAGCAGCCCGGGACAGGGCGAAGCTTTCTTT
.	TRBJ2-7	.	TRBV4-2	11	CASSQEGQQYF	TGTGCCAGCAGCCAGGAGGGACAGCAGTACTTC
.	TRBJ2-5	.	TRBV4-2	17	CASSQVVAGSRGETQYF	TGTGCCAGCAGCCAAGTGGTAGCGGGTTCCAGGGGAGAGACCCAGTACTTC
.	TRBJ2-7	few	TRBV6-5	12	CATQPGTHEQYF	TGTGCCACCCAACCGGGGACCCACGAGCAGTACTTC
TRBD1	TRBJ1-5	.	TRBV29-1	13	CSAIGTDNQPQHF	TGCAGCGCGATCGGGACAGACAATCAGCCCCAGCATTTT
.	TRBJ1-1	.	TRBV5-6	13	CASSPTGNTEAFF	TGTGCCAGCAGCCCGACAGGGAACACTGAAGCTTTCTTT
TRBD2	TRBJ2-1	few	TRBV6-4	15	CASSDSQRESNEQFF	TGTGCCAGCAGTGACTCGCAGCGGGAAAGCAATGAGCAGTTCTTC
TRBD2	TRBJ2-5	.	TRBV4-1	16	CASSQISGILRETQYF	TGCGCCAGCAGCCAGATAAGCGGGATTCTTAGAGAGACCCAGTACTTC
.	TRBJ2-1	.	TRBV4-3	16	CASSQDSVSSYNEQFF	TGCGCCAGCAGCCAAGATTCTGTGAGCTCCTACAATGAGCAGTTCTTC
TRBD1	TRBJ1-1	.	TRBV5-5	13	CASSKGQGNEAFF	TGTGCCAGCAGCAAAGGACAGGGCAACGAAGCTTTCTTT
TRBD2	TRBJ2-5	.	TRBV5-1	16	CASSFSGGPAQETQYF	TGCGCCAGCAGCTTTAGCGGGGGGCCGGCACAAGAGACCCAGTACTTC
.	TRBJ2-6	few	TRBV7-9	11	CASSFHPVLTF	TGTGCCAGCAGCTTCCACCCTGTCCTGACTTTC
TRBD2	TRBJ2-3	.	TRBV28	16	CASSPRTSGYTDTQYF	TGTGCCAGCAGTCCCCGGACTAGCGGATACACAGATACGCAGTATTTT
TRBD1	TRBJ2-3	.	TRBV27	14	CASSRDRAADTQYF	TGTGCCAGCAGCCGGGACAGGGCCGCAGATACGCAGTATTTT
.	TRBJ2-7	.	TRBV12-5	17	CASGLAVRREGYYEQYF	TGTGCTAGTGGTTTGGCAGTAAGACGGGAAGGCTACTACGAGCAGTACTTC
.	TRBJ2-1	.	TRBV11-2	12	CASSLALNEQFF	TGTGCCAGCAGCTTAGCCCTTAATGAGCAGTTCTTC
.	TRBJ1-5	.	TRBV7-8	15	CASSSNQDSNQPQHF	TGTGCCAGCAGCTCAAACCAGGATAGCAATCAGCCCCAGCATTTT
TRBD1	TRBJ2-1	once	TRBV5-6	14	CASSLRQGAGEQFF	TGTGCCAGCAGCTTACGACAGGGGGCAGGTGAGCAGTTCTTC
.	TRBJ2-1	.	TRBV19	16	CASCLEGGSSYNEQFF	TGTGCCAGTTGTTTGGAAGGGGGTTCCTCCTACAATGAGCAGTTCTTC
TRBD2	TRBJ2-7	.	TRBV7-9	15	CASSQTAAGVGEQYF	TGTGCCAGCAGCCAGACGGCGGCGGGAGTAGGTGAGCAGTACTTC
.	TRBJ1-5	.	TRBV19	15	CASSIKGLSNQPQHF	TGTGCCAGTAGTATAAAAGGACTTAGCAATCAGCCCCAGCATTTT
.	TRBJ2-2	.	TRBV7-9	13	CASSNSGARELFF	TGTGCCAGCAGTAACAGTGGGGCCCGGGAGCTGTTTTTT
.	TRBJ2-7	.	TRBV5-4	13	CASSPGPSYEQYF	TGTGCCAGCAGCCCTGGACCTTCCTACGAGCAGTACTTC
TRBD1	TRBJ2-1	.	TRBV27	14	CASSRDRGQNEQFF	TGTGCCAGCAGCCGGGACAGGGGGCAGAATGAGCAGTTCTTC
TRBD1	TRBJ1-2	.	TRBV19	16	CASSTRGQGTDYGYTF	TGTGCCAGTAGTACCCGTGGACAGGGGACCGACTATGGCTACACCTTC
.	TRBJ2-3	.	TRBV7-9	13	CASSSLGSHTQYF	TGTGCCAGCAGCTCCCTTGGGTCTCATACGCAGTATTTT
.	TRBJ1-1	few	TRBV28	14	CASSFGGMNTEAFF	TGTGCCAGCAGTTTTGGGGGGATGAACACTGAAGCTTTCTTT
.	TRBJ2-1	few	TRBV6-4	14	CASSDSGTHNEQFF	TGTGCCAGCAGTGATTCGGGGACTCACAATGAGCAGTTCTTC
TRBD1	TRBJ2-7	.	TRBV30	13	CAWSPGQGYEQYF	TGTGCCTGGAGTCCCGGACAGGGGTACGAGCAGTACTTC
.	TRBJ1-3	.	TRBV7-6	14	CASSLGHSGNTIYF	TGTGCCAGCAGCTTAGGCCACTCTGGAAACACCATATATTTT
.	TRBJ2-2	.	TRBV4-3	16	CASSQFGQDLPGELFF	TGCGCCAGCAGCCAATTCGGGCAGGATCTTCCCGGGGAGCTGTTTTTT
.	TRBJ2-3	few	TRBV29-1	13	CSVVVVSVDTQYF	TGCAGCGTTGTTGTAGTTTCTGTGGATACGCAGTATTTT
.	TRBJ1-2	.	TRBV19	17	CASSVTFGGAYNYGYTF	TGTGCCAGTAGTGTCACCTTCGGAGGGGCATATAACTATGGCTACACCTTC
.	TRBJ2-2	.	TRBV7-9	16	CASTSYPVEGDGELFF	TGTGCTAGCACCTCCTATCCGGTGGAGGGTGACGGGGAGCTGTTTTTT
.	TRBJ2-1	.	TRBV29-1	14	CSACALAKDNEQFF	TGCAGCGCCTGCGCGCTAGCTAAGGACAATGAGCAGTTCTTC
.	TRBJ2-4	.	TRBV28	17	CASTINGGGETKNIQYF	TGTGCCAGCACCATAAACGGAGGGGGCGAAACCAAAAACATTCAGTACTTC
TRBD1	TRBJ2-1	.	TRBV9	16	CASSVGTTGPGDEQFF	TGTGCCAGCAGCGTTGGAACGACAGGGCCAGGGGATGAGCAGTTCTTC
TRBD1	TRBJ2-3	.	TRBV19	14	CASSIGQGADTQYF	TGTGCCAGTAGTATAGGACAGGGGGCAGATACGCAGTATTTT
.	TRBJ1-5	few	TRBV10-3	9	CAIYQPQHF	TGTGCCATCTATCAGCCCCAGCATTTT
.	TRBJ1-1	.	TRBV4-1	15	CASSTSGQGSTEAFF	.
TRBD1	TRBJ1-2	.	TRBV28	14	CASSFGTGNYGYTF	TGTGCCAGCAGTTTTGGGACAGGGAACTATGGCTACACCTTC
.	TRBJ2-7	few	TRBV25-1	11	CASSAYYEQYF	TGTGCCAGCAGTGCCTACTACGAGCAGTACTTC
.	TRBJ2-1	few	TRBV29-1	11	CSVLSYNEQFF	TGCAGCGTACTGTCCTACAATGAGCAGTTCTTC
TRBD2	TRBJ2-1	.	TRBV4-1	14	CASSLWTSHNEQFF	TGCGCCAGCAGCCTATGGACTAGCCACAATGAGCAGTTCTTC
TRBD2	TRBJ2-7	.	TRBV29-1	12	CSVLAGHHEQYF	TGCAGCGTACTAGCGGGACACCACGAGCAGTACTTC
TRBD2	TRBJ2-7	once	TRBV4-2	16	CASSQDLASGRYEQYF	TGTGCCAGCAGCCAAGACTTAGCTAGCGGGAGGTACGAGCAGTACTTC
.	TRBJ2-1	few	TRBV4-2	13	CASSQAIYNEQFF	TGTGCCAGCAGCCAAGCGATTTACAATGAGCAGTTCTTC
.	TRBJ2-7	.	TRBV27	14	CASSPMPTQNEQYF	TGTGCCAGCAGTCCCATGCCGACACAGAACGAGCAGTACTTC
TRBD1	TRBJ2-3	.	TRBV28	14	CASSGDRLTDTQYF	TGTGCCAGCAGTGGGGACAGGCTCACAGATACGCAGTATTTT
.	TRBJ2-4	medium-sized	TRBV11-3	13	CASSFAGNNIQYF	TGTGCCAGCAGCTTCGCAGGGAACAACATTCAGTACTTC